The entry below describes one T cell receptor (beta chain). Its antigen remains unidentified. This sample was included in a study of T cell responses to AZD1222 COVID-19 vaccine. Study information: Pooling was applied to second doses at about 4 or about 12 weeks.

Repertoires were generated with immunoSEQ multiplex PCR, while TCRdb's copy carries only in-frame clones and drops some. The table lists 120,000 to 150,000 clones, about 91% of them singletons. Findings and caveats of the study: Scientists sampled the repertoires only once the peak T cell response had passed. There were mostly white British donors and more females than males, and clonal diversity was possibly underestimated.

The sequence came from an adult in good health. The sequenced sample was peripheral blood, obtained on day 0 of AZD1222 vaccination.

The chain's CDR3 is CSVEPPSAETDTQYF. The CDR3 DNA reads as TGCAGCGTTGAACCCCCTAGCGCGGAGACAGATACGCAGTATTTT. The chain combines TRBV29-1 with TRBJ2-3; weak D call: TRBD2 (6 bases). Trimming shortened V by 2 bases and J by 3 bases, and 15 bases separated the two germline ends. This CDR3 spans 15 amino acids. Germline loops: CDR1 SQVTM, CDR2 ANQGSEA.